These T cell receptor beta chains were read from a single sample in a study of tumor-infiltrating lymphocytes in primary liver carcinoma. One entry per CDR3 protein, called by TCRdb with MiXCR from the multiplex PCR reads. The sample consists of about 30,000 distinct CDR3 sequences, 71% of them appearing once. The sequenced material came from liver tumor tissue from sampling region 3. Receptor source: a woman between 25 and 40 years old with primary liver carcinoma and hepatitis B virus infection. The CDR3 runs from the conserved cysteine through the conserved F or W. D genes are given only for firm matches. Clone size is shown for a subset of rows, as once, few, many or a class of expanded clone.

j_call d_call v_call clone_size cdr3_nt cdr3_aa
TRBJ1-5 TRBD1 TRBV28 . TGTGTCAGCAGTTTAAGCAGGGGGATCCAGCCTCAGCATTTT CVSSLSRGIQPQHF
TRBJ2-3 TRBD1 TRBV11-2 . TGTGCCAACAGTCGGACACGACAGGGAAGGGGAGATACGCAGTATTTT CANSRTRQGRGDTQYF
TRBJ2-5 . TRBV11-2 . TGTACCAGCAGCACAAGAACAAGGGGGGCGAAAGAGACCCAGTACTTC CTSSTRTRGAKETQYF
TRBJ2-6 . TRBV6-6 . TGTGCCAGCAGTTACGAACAGTCTGGTGCCGACGTCCTGACTTTC CASSYEQSGADVLTF
TRBJ2-1 TRBD2 TRBV11-2 many TGTGCCAGCAGCTTAGGTCTGGTAGCGGGAGGGCCGGATGAGCAGTTCTTC CASSLGLVAGGPDEQFF
TRBJ1-1 TRBD1 TRBV29-1 . TGCAACGTCGAGACAGGGAGCATTGAAACTTTCTTT CNVETGSIETFF
TRBJ2-1 TRBD1 TRBV6-5 once TGTGCCAGCAGGAGACAGGGGGGCCACAATGAGCACTTCTTC CASRRQGGHNEHFF
TRBJ1-5 . TRBV6-6 . TGTGCGAGCGGTTACCCAGACATGTGGGACCAGCCCCAGCATTTT CASGYPDMWDQPQHF
TRBJ2-5 TRBD2 TRBV7-8 . TGTGCCAGCACCTTAGCGTTCGCCACAACTAGCGGGGTTAAAGGGACCCAGCACTTC CASTLAFATTSGVKGTQHF
TRBJ2-2 TRBD2 TRBV11-2 many TGTGCCGGCAGCCCCGACCTCGGGACTAGCGGGATGGGGACCGGGGAGCTGTTTTTT CAGSPDLGTSGMGTGELFF
TRBJ2-5 . TRBV3-1 once TGTGCCAGCAGCCAGATAGTAGGGCGAGAGACCCAGTACTTC CASSQIVGRETQYF
TRBJ2-3 TRBD2 TRBV6-6 . TGTGCCAGCAGTTCCTGGATAGCGGGAGGGCGAGATACGCAGTATTTT CASSSWIAGGRDTQYF
TRBJ2-1 . TRBV11-3 once TGTGCCAGCAGCTTAGGAAACAGTAATGAGCGGTTCTTC CASSLGNSNERFF
TRBJ2-7 TRBD1 TRBV7-9 . TGTGCCAGCACCTCTCTGTCGGCACAGGGGTTTGGTGAGCAGTACTTC CASTSLSAQGFGEQYF
TRBJ1-4 . TRBV11-2 . TGTGCCAACAACCCCTGGGGCGGAAAACTGTTTTTT CANNPWGGKLFF
TRBJ2-7 TRBD2 TRBV29-1 . TGCAGCGTTGCGGGACTAGCGGGAGTGTGTGCCTACGAGCAGTATTTC CSVAGLAGVCAYEQYF
TRBJ2-1 . TRBV11-2 . TGTGCCATCAGCTTAGATATGGCTCAATTCTTC CAISLDMAQFF
TRBJ2-4 . TRBV19 . TGTGCCAGTACCGGCCAACATCTAGCCAAAAACATTCAGTACTTC CASTGQHLAKNIQYF
TRBJ1-2 TRBD1 TRBV11-2 . TGTGCCATCAGCGGGGACAGTGTCATCTATGGTTACACCTTC CAISGDSVIYGYTF
TRBJ2-1 . TRBV10-3 . TGTGCCATCAGTGCTTCGATGGTGGGAAGAAACAATGAGCAATTCTTC CAISASMVGRNNEQFF
TRBJ1-6 TRBD1 TRBV18 few TGTGCCAGCTCCCCACAGGGGGCTGGATATAATTCACCCCTCCACTTT CASSPQGAGYNSPLHF
TRBJ2-5 . TRBV12-3/TRBV12-4 medium-sized TGTGCCAGCAGTGTGCCAGGCTCACAAGAGACCCAGTACTTC CASSVPGSQETQYF
TRBJ1-1 . TRBV11-3 many TGTGCCAGCAGCTTCGGGAGTCGGGTAATGAACACTGAAGCTTTCTTT CASSFGSRVMNTEAFF
TRBJ2-7 . TRBV5-6 . TGTGCCAGCAGGTTGGAGCTAGCTCCCTATGAGCAGTACTTC CASRLELAPYEQYF
TRBJ2-1 . TRBV29-1 . TGCAGCGTTGAAATTAGCAACAACAATGAGCAGCTCTTC CSVEISNNNEQLF
TRBJ2-1 . TRBV6-1 . TGTGCCAGTGACCTCCGATTGGGAGACCCCTTCGAGCAGTTCTTC CASDLRLGDPFEQFF
TRBJ2-7 TRBD1 TRBV7-9 many TGTGCCAGCAGCGGACAGGGATACGAGCAGTACTTC CASSGQGYEQYF
TRBJ2-5 TRBD2 TRBV5-6 few TGTGCCAGCACCGTAACTAGCGGGACGTACCATGAGACCCAGTACTTC CASTVTSGTYHETQYF
TRBJ2-2 . TRBV5-6 . TGTTCCAGCAGCTTGCCACCCAGAGTCACCCGGGAGCTGTTTTTT CSSSLPPRVTRELFF
TRBJ2-2 . TRBV6-5 . TGTGCCAGCAGTCCGCGGACAGAATTCACAGGGGAGCTGTTTTTT CASSPRTEFTGELFF
TRBJ1-1 . TRBV28 . TGTGCCAGAAGGCTTTACCCCAGCACTGAAGCTTTCTTT CARRLYPSTEAFF
TRBJ2-1 TRBD2 TRBV11-2 . TGTGCCAGCATTTTAGGGACTAGCGGTTACAATGAGCAGTTCTTC CASILGTSGYNEQFF
TRBJ2-5 . TRBV11-2 . TGTACCAGCAGCTTGAGGGGGAGCCAGGAGACTCAGCACTTC CTSSLRGSQETQHF
TRBJ1-1 . TRBV11-2 . TGTGCCAGCAGCTCATACGGGGCGAACACTGAAGCTTTCTTT CASSSYGANTEAFF
TRBJ2-1 . TRBV4-3 . TGTGCCAGCAGCTACACAGAGTTGGTCAATGGGCAGTTCTTC CASSYTELVNGQFF
TRBJ1-4 . TRBV11-2 . TGTGCCAGCAGCCCCTGGGGGGGGAAAATTGTTTTT CASSPWGGKIVF
TRBJ1-1 . TRBV10-3 . TGTGCCAACTGTGAATCACAGGGTTTAGACACTGAAGCTTCCTTT CANCESQGLDTEASF
TRBJ1-2 . TRBV20-1 many TGCAGTGCTAGAGGGGAGTTTGATTACTATGGCTACACCTTC CSARGEFDYYGYTF